Below are 17 T cell receptor beta chains sequenced from a single sample in a study of blood T cell repertoires in COVID-19. Measured with immunoSEQ multiplex PCR; TCRdb has only the in-frame clones, and not every one. The sample has fewer than 350,000 clones; 75% to 90% are singletons. Sequencing was performed on PBMCs or T cells enriched from blood (not recorded which). The source is a woman in her 30s with acute COVID-19.

The V and J genes are TRBV19 and TRBJ2-1, with TRBD2 matching 7 bases. Germline lookup yields CDR1 LNHDA and CDR2 SQIVND (reference sequence). The junction had 7 bases not matched to a gene; V was cut back by 1 base and J by 7 bases. The CDR3 consists of 15 residues. The CDR3, as DNA: TGTGCCAGTAGTATAGTCGGCGGGAGTTCGAATGAGCAGTTCTTC. Protein product: CASSIVGGSSNEQFF.

In this sample, this clone turned up a few times. This chain joins TRBV5-1 and TRBJ1-2, with 7 bases fitting TRBD1. The CDR3 contains 14 residues. Germline V lookup: CDR1 SGHRS, CDR2 YFSETQ. J gave up 7 bases and V 4 bases, and 10 bases lay outside the gene matches. DNA of the CDR3: TGCGCCAGCAGCCCGACTGGTACAGGGGTTGGCTACACCTTC. Its translation: CASSPTGTGVGYTF.

This clone was counted only a few times. This chain uses TRBV5-1 with TRBJ1-5; the match to TRBD1 covers 8 bases. Germline V CDR1 and CDR2: SGHRS, YFSETQ. This CDR3 is built from 17 residues. After removal of 0 bases from V and 0 bases from J, the junction contained 5 bases not matched to a gene. As DNA, the CDR3 is TGCGCCAGCAGCTTGGGTGATCAGGGGGCTAGCAATCAGCCCCAGCATTTT. Translation gives CASSLGDQGASNQPQHF.

V and J are TRBV27 and TRBJ2-7; D is possibly TRBD1 (6 bases). Germline CDR1 MNHEY, CDR2 SMNVEV (reference sequence). Deletions cut 0 bases from V and 4 bases from J, with 13 bases between. The CDR3 is 15 residues long. CDR3 amino acids: CASSLSRAGVYEQYF. CDR3 nucleotides: TGTGCCAGCAGTTTATCGCGGGCAGGGGTGTACGAGCAGTACTTC.

V is TRBV10-3 and J is TRBJ2-7; tentative D call: TRBD2 (6 bases). CDR1 ENHRY and CDR2 SYGVKD come from the germline V gene. V dropped 7 bases and J dropped 1 base, with 11 bases sitting between them. The CDR3 has 13 residues. The CDR3 protein is CAITDGGSYEQYF. CDR3 bases: TGTGCCATCACGGACGGGGGTTCCTACGAGCAGTACTTC.

The chain links TRBV4-2 to TRBJ2-3; 8 nucleotides match TRBD2. Germline V lookup: CDR1 LGHNA, CDR2 YNFKEQ. The CDR3 loop spans 17 amino acids. Trimming took 4 bases from V and 5 from J; bases not matched to a gene: 14. The CDR3 here is CASSPVTPGLVQDTQYF. The CDR3 bases are TGTGCCAGCAGCCCAGTTACGCCGGGACTAGTACAAGATACGCAGTATTTT.

DNA of the CDR3: TGTGCCAGCGTAGCGGGTCGGGACCACAATGAGCAGTTCTTC. Its protein product is CASVAGRDHNEQFF. The genes are TRBV27 and TRBJ2-1; TRBD2 aligns across 7 bases. The J segment lost 5 bases and the V segment lost 8 bases, leaving 9 bases of the junction unmatched. The germline V gene encodes CDR1 MNHEY and CDR2 SMNVEV (reference sequence). The CDR3 length is 14 residues.

The chain employs TRBV12-3 or TRBV12-4 and TRBJ2-1; 8 positions match TRBD2. The CDR3 is 12 amino acids. J gave up 2 bases and V 11 bases, and 2 bases lay outside the gene matches. The CDR3 protein is CAAGGAYNEQFF. CDR3 nucleotide sequence: TGTGCCGCCGGGGGGGCCTACAATGAGCAGTTCTTC.

The chain links TRBV7-8 to TRBJ2-2, with a possible D match to TRBD2 (7 bases). Per the germline V gene, CDR1 is SGHVS and CDR2 is FQNEAQ. The CDR3 sequence is 15 residues long. V was cut by 1 base and J by 4 bases, with 10 bases left in between. Here the CDR3 reads CASSLVRGGTGELFF. For the CDR3, the DNA is TGTGCCAGCAGCTTAGTGAGGGGGGGCACCGGGGAGCTGTTTTTT.

The chain uses TRBV4-1 and TRBJ2-1; TRBD2 agrees at 12 bases. The germline gives CDR1 MGHRA, CDR2 YSYEKL. The J segment lost 0 bases and the V segment lost 1 base, leaving 1 base of the junction unmatched. The CDR3 covers 17 residues. CDR3 protein: CASSQVTSGSSYNEQFF. In DNA form, the CDR3 reads TGCGCCAGCAGCCAAGTGACTAGCGGGAGCTCCTACAATGAGCAGTTCTTC.

The rearrangement links TRBV6-4 to TRBJ2-7, with D possibly TRBD1 on 5 matching bases. This CDR3 is built from 16 residues. Per germline, CDR1 MRHNA and CDR2 SNTAGT. Trimming cost V 0 bases and J 0 bases, with 12 bases left between them. The CDR3 DNA follows: TGTGCCAGCAGTGACTCCGAAGGGGAAAGCTCCTACGAGCAGTACTTC. This encodes CASSDSEGESSYEQYF.

This chain uses TRBV7-2 with TRBJ2-3; D is unresolved. The CDR3 contains 12 residues. V lost 5 bases to trimming and J lost 0 bases, with 3 bases between them. Looked up from germline, CDR1 is SGHTA and CDR2 is FQGNSA. In nucleotides, the CDR3 is TGTGCCAGCAGCCTTAGCACAGATACGCAGTATTTT. Its translation: CASSLSTDTQYF.

The chain links TRBV6-2 or TRBV6-3 to TRBJ1-6, with D tentatively TRBD1 (6 bases). Looked up from germline, CDR1 is MNHEY and CDR2 is SVGEGT. The CDR3 loop spans 17 amino acids. Trimming took 6 bases from V and 11 from J, leaving 26 bases between them. CDR3 loop: CASSPDDRRVRPTPLHF. CDR3 in DNA: TGTGCCAGCAGCCCCGATGACAGGCGAGTACGCCCAACACCCCTCCACTTT.

The chain is built from TRBV11-2 and TRBJ2-7; TRBD1 matches 10 bases. Germline-derived CDR1 and CDR2 are SGHAT and FQNNGV. The V segment lost 5 bases and the J segment 1 base; nucleotides outside the gene matches: 8. This CDR3 region has 16 residues. The CDR3 loop reads CASSGTGDWVSYEQYF. The CDR3 DNA sequence: TGTGCCAGCAGCGGGACAGGGGATTGGGTATCCTACGAGCAGTACTTC.

This chain connects TRBV19 to TRBJ1-5; TRBD1 is a possible D gene (5 bases). Looked up from germline, CDR1 is LNHDA and CDR2 is SQIVND (reference sequence). The CDR3 runs to 14 residues. Trimming pared 10 bases from V and 5 bases from J, leaving 18 bases between. CDR3 bases: TGTGCCACTAGCGGCACAGGCGGCGATCAGCCCCAGCATTTT. Protein product: CATSGTGGDQPQHF.

This chain joins TRBV29-1 and TRBJ1-3; a weak D match, TRBD1 (6 bases). Germline V CDR1 and CDR2: SQVTM, ANQGSEA. V was shortened by 7 bases and J by 7 bases, with 17 bases between the two germline ends. CDR3 size: 13 residues. The CDR3 DNA follows: TGCAGCGCGGAGGGGGTCTTAGGTAACACCATATATTTT. Its protein is CSAEGVLGNTIYF.

The rearrangement links TRBV27 to TRBJ1-2; TRBD1 matches 8 bases. Germline V gene sequence: CDR1 MNHEY, CDR2 SMNVEV (reference sequence). Unmatched junction bases numbered 9, after V lost 0 bases and J lost 6 bases. The CDR3 runs 16 residues. This CDR3 is CASSLSIGQGFDGYTF. The CDR3 DNA is TGTGCCAGCAGTTTATCGATCGGACAGGGTTTTGATGGCTACACCTTC.